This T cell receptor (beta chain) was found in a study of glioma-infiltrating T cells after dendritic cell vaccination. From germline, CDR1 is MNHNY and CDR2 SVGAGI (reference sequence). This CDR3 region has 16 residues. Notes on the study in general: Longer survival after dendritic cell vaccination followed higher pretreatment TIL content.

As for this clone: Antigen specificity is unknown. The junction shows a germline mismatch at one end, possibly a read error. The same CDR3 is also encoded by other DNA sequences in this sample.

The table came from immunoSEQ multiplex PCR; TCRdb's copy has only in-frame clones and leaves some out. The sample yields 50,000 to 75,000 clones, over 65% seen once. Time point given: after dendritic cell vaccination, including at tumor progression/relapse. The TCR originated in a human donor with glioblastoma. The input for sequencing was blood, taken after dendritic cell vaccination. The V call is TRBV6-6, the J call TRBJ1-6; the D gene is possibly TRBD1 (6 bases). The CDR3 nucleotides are TGTGCCAGCAGTTCCGACAGGAGCTCCTATAATTCCCCCCTCCACTTT. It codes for CASSSDRSSYNSPLHF.